What follows is one T cell receptor (beta chain) and its context. Primers used in a second PCR of about 6 to 11 cycles were a sample-barcoded 5' primer and a J-beta primer mix. TCRdb ran MiXCR on the 5' RACE reads and lists one entry per CDR3 protein. This repertoire shows over a million distinct CDR3 sequences, approximately 59% found once; its top ten account for over 5.5%. The entry originates in a study of blood T cells in healthy people across ages. The CDR3 is 16 residues long. The J segment lost 2 bases and the V segment lost 2 bases, leaving 6 bases of the junction unmatched. The germline CDR1 and CDR2 sequences are MNHEY and SVGAGI.

This clonotype was obtained from a man between 18 and 35 years old in good health. This chain links TRBV6-5 with TRBJ2-5, with 9 bases identical to TRBD2. Sequences were obtained from blood. CDR3 bases: TGTGCCAGCAGTTACGTACCGGGACTAGCTCAAGAGACCCAGTACTTC. Translation gives CASSYVPGLAQETQYF.